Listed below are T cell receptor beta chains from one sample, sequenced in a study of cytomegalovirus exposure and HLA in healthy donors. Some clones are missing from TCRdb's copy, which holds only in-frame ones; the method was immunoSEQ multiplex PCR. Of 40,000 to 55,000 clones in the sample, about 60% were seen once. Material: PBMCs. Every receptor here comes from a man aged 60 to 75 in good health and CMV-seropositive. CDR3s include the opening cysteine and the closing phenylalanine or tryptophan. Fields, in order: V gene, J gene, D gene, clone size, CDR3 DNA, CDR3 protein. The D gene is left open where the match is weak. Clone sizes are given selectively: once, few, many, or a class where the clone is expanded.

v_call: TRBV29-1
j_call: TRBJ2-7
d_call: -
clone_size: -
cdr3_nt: TGCAGCGTTCGTGGGGCAGGGGACTACGAGCAGTACTTC
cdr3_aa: CSVRGAGDYEQYF

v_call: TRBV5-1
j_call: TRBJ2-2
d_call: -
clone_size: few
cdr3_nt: TGCGCCAGCATGGTACAGGATAACACCGGGGAGCTGTTTTTT
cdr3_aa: CASMVQDNTGELFF

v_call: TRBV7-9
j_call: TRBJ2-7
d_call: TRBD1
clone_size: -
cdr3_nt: TGTGCCAGCAGCGGACAGGGGGAACTACTTACTTACTACGAGCAGTACTTC
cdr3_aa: CASSGQGELLTYYEQYF

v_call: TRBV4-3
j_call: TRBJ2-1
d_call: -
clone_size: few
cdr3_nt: TGCGCCAGCAGCCAAGTTTTAGTTGGACAGGGACTATACAATGAGCAGTTCTTC
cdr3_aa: CASSQVLVGQGLYNEQFF

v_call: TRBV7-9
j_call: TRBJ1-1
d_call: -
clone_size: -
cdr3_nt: TGTGCCAGCAGCTTGAGTGGGCATGACACTGAAGCTTTCTTT
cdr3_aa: CASSLSGHDTEAFF

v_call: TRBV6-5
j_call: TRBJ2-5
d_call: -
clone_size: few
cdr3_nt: TGTGCCAGCCGCCCCTCGTTCGGTGGTCAGACCCAGTACTTC
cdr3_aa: CASRPSFGGQTQYF

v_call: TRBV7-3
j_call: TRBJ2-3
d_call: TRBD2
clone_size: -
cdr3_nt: TGTGCCAGCAGCTTAGATCCGGAGACTAGCGGGAGTGGCACAGATACGCAGTATTTT
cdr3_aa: CASSLDPETSGSGTDTQYF

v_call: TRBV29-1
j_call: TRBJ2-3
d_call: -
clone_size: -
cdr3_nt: TGCAGCGTTGTAACTCCGTCGGATACGCAGTATTTT
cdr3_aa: CSVVTPSDTQYF

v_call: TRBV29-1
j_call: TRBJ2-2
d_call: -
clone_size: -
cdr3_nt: TGCAGCGCGGAGGGAAACACCGGGGAGCTGTTTTTT
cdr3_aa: CSAEGNTGELFF

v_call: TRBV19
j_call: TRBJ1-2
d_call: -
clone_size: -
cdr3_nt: TGTGCCAGTAGTATTCAGGTTTTCGTGGGCTACACCTTC
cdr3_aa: CASSIQVFVGYTF

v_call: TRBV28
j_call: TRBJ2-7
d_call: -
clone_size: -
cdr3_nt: TGTGCCAGCAGTTCCCTGGGACTTTACGAGCAGTACTTC
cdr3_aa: CASSSLGLYEQYF

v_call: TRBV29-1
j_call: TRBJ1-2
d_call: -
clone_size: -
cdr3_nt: TGCAGCGTTGAAGAGTCGGGAATGGACTATGGCTACACCTTC
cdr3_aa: CSVEESGMDYGYTF

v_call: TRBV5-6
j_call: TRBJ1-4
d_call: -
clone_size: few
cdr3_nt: TGTGCCAGCAGCTTGGGGTCGGGAGAAAAACTGTTTTTT
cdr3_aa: CASSLGSGEKLFF

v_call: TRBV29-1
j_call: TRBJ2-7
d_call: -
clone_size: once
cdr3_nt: TGCAGCGTTGGGACACACTCCTACGAGCAGTACTTC
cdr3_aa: CSVGTHSYEQYF

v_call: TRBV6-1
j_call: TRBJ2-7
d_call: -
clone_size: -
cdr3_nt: TGTGCCAGCACCCTCCACCGGTCGGGTCTCGAGCAGTACTTC
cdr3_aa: CASTLHRSGLEQYF

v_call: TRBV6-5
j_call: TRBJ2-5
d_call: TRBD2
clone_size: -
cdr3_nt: TGTGCCATCAGACCTAGCGGGAGGCGCGGGACCCAGTACTTC
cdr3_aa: CAIRPSGRRGTQYF

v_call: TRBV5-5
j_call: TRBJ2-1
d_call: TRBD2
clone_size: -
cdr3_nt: TGTGCCAGCAGCGGGACTAGCGGATACAATGAGCAGTTCTTC
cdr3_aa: CASSGTSGYNEQFF

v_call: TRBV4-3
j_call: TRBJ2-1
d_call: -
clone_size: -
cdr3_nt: TGCGCCAGCAGCCGCAGACTAGCAAGACAGGATGAGCAGTTCTTC
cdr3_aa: CASSRRLARQDEQFF

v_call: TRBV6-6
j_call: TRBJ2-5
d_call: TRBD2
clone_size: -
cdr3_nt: TGTGCCAGCAGTTACGGTGGGGGAGGGCAAGAGACCCAGTACTTC
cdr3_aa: CASSYGGGGQETQYF

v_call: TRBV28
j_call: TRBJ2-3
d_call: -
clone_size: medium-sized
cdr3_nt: TGTGCCAGCCTAGGGGGGGACTCTATTACAGATACGCAGTATTTT
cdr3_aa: CASLGGDSITDTQYF

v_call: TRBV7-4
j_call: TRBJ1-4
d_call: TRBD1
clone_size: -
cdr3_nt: TGTGCCAGCAGCAGCGACAGGGGTTATGAAAAACTGTTTTTT
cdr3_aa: CASSSDRGYEKLFF

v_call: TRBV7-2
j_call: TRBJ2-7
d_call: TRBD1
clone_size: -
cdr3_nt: TGTGCCAGCAGCTCTTCGACAGGGCTCGAGCAGTACTTC
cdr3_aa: CASSSSTGLEQYF

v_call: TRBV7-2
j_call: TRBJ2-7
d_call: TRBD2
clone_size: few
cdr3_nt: TGTGCCAGCAGCTCCCGGACTAGCTCCTACGAGCAGTACTTC
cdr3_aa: CASSSRTSSYEQYF

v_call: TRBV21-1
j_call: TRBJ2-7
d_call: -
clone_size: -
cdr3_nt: TGTGCCAGCAGCGAATTGCGGGGACTAGCGGGTACCTACGAGCAGTACTTC
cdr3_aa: CASSELRGLAGTYEQYF

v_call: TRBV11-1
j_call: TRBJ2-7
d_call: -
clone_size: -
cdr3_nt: TGTGCCAGCAGCTTACCGACGGGAATCTACGAGCAGTACTTC
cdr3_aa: CASSLPTGIYEQYF

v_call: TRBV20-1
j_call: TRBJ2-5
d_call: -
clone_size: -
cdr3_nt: TGCAGTGCTGAGCTAGTGCCCCAGTACTTC
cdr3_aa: CSAELVPQYF

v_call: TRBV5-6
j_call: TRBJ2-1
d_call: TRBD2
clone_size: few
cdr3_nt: TGTGCCAGCAGGGCCCTCACTAGCGGGAGTTACAATGAGCAGTTCTTC
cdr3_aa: CASRALTSGSYNEQFF

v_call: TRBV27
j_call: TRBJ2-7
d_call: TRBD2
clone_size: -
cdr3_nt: TGTGCCAGCGCGGGACTAGCGGGAACCTACGAGCAGTACTTC
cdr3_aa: CASAGLAGTYEQYF

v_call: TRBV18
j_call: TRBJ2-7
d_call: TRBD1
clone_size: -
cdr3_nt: TGTGCCAGCTCACGGGGACAGGGGGGGGACGAGCAGTACTTC
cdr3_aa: CASSRGQGGDEQYF

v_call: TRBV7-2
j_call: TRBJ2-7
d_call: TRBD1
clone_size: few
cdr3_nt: TGTGCCAGCAGCCCCCCGGGGACAGGGGGACGTGAGCAGTACTTC
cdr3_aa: CASSPPGTGGREQYF

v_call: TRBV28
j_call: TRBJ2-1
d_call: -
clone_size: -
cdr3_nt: TGTGCCAGCTTCGAGTCCTACAATGAGCAGTTCTTC
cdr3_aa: CASFESYNEQFF

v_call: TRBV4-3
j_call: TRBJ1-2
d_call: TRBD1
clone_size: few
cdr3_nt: TGCGCCAGCAGCCAACCGGGACAGGGGCGCTATGGCTACACCTTC
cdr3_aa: CASSQPGQGRYGYTF

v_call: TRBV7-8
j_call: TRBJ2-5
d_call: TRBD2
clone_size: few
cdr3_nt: TGTGCCAGCAGCTTGCTGACTAGCGGAGGAGGGGAGACCCAGTACTTC
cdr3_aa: CASSLLTSGGGETQYF

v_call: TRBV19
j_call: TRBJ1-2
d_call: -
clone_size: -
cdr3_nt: TGTGCCAGTAGTCCCCGGGAGGCCGCCATCGGCTACACCTTC
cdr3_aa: CASSPREAAIGYTF

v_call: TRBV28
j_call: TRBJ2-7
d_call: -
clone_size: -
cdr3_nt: TGTGCCAGCACCCGGACAGATACCTACGAGCAGTACTTC
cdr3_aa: CASTRTDTYEQYF

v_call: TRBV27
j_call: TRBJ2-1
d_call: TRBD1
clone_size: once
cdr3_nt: TGTGCCAGCAGTCCCCGCGGGACAGGGGTTTACAATGAGCAGTTCTTC
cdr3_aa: CASSPRGTGVYNEQFF

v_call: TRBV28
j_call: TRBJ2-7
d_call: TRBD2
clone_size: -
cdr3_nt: TGTGCCAGCAGTCCATTAGCGGGAGACCCCTACGAGCAGTACTTC
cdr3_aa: CASSPLAGDPYEQYF

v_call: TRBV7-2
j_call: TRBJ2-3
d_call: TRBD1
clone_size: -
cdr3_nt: TGTGCCAGCAGCTCCCCTGCGGGCTCGCAGGGGGAGACAGATACGCAGTATTTT
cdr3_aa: CASSSPAGSQGETDTQYF

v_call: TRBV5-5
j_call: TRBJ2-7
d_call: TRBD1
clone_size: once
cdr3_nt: TGTGCCAGCAGGTTACTAGGGGGCCCGTACGAGCAGTACTTC
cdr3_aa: CASRLLGGPYEQYF

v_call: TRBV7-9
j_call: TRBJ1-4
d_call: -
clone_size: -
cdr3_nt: TGTGCCAGCACATTACCGGGCCTAGCGAATGAAAAACTGTTTTTT
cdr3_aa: CASTLPGLANEKLFF

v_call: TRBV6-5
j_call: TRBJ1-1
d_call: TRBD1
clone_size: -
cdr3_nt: TGTGCCAGCAGTTACTCAGGGGGCACGTCCCCTGAAGCTTTCTTT
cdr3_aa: CASSYSGGTSPEAFF

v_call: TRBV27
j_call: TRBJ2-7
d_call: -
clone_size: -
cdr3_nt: TGTGCCAGCAGCCCCCTGACAGGAGCCTACGAGCAGTACTTC
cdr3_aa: CASSPLTGAYEQYF

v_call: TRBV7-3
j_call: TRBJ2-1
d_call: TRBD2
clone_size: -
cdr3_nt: TGTGCCAGCAGCTTAAATTCCCTAGCGGTTTACAATGAGCAGTTCTTC
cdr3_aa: CASSLNSLAVYNEQFF

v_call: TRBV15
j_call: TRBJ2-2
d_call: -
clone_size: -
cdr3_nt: TGTGCCACCAGCAGAGAACCGAGTCCCGGGGAGCTGTTTTTT
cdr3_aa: CATSREPSPGELFF